This TCR beta chain was sequenced for a study of blood T cell repertoires in COVID-19. Libraries were prepared by immunoSEQ multiplex PCR; TCRdb keeps only in-frame clonotypes and omits some of them. Of approximately 240,000 clones in the sample, 80% to 90% were seen once. Germline assignment: CDR1 MGHRA and CDR2 YSYEKL. The CDR3 loop spans 18 amino acids. J lost 0 bases, V lost 0 bases, and 9 bases had no gene match. The rearrangement links TRBV4-1 to TRBJ2-3; 7 nucleotides match TRBD2. The clonotype comes from a woman older than 75 with active or convalescent COVID-19. Sequencing was done on a sample of peripheral blood. DNA of the CDR3: TGCGCCAGCAGCCAAGAATTTGATTCTAGCGGAAGCACAGATACGCAGTATTTT. Amino acids: CASSQEFDSSGSTDTQYF.